The 22 T cell receptor beta chains listed next were all sequenced from one sample in a study of blood T cell repertoires in COVID-19. The protocol was immunoSEQ multiplex PCR, while the TCRdb copy is restricted to in-frame clones and leaves out a portion. Of approximately 78,000 clones detected, 88% appear once; the ten largest clones hold approximately 30%. The specimen was peripheral blood. The receptors shown here come from a middle-aged man with acute or convalescent COVID-19.

The chain has TRBV14 and TRBJ2-7, with D maybe TRBD1 (6 bases). CDR1 is SGHDN, CDR2 FVKESK, per germline. The V and J ends lost 0 bases and 3 bases respectively, with 15 bases between them. The CDR3 contains 16 residues. This CDR3 is CASSQDMAGVVYEQYF. CDR3 DNA: TGTGCCAGCAGCCAAGATATGGCAGGGGTTGTCTACGAGCAGTACTTC. Full variable domain (outside the CDR3, taken from reference TRBV14 and TRBJ2-7): EAGVTQFPSHSVIEKGQTVTLRCDPISGHDNLYWYRRVMGKEIKFLLHFVKESKQDESGMPNNRFLAERTGGTYSTLKVQPAELEDSGVYFCASSQDMAGVVYEQYFGPGTRLTVT.

The chain is built from TRBV6-2 or TRBV6-3 and TRBJ1-5; 7 nucleotides match TRBD1. Germline CDR1 reads MNHEY; CDR2 reads SVGEGT. The CDR3 runs to 12 residues. The V segment lost 4 bases and the J segment 7 bases; nucleotides outside the gene matches: 1. CDR3 sequence: CASSSTGQPQHF. CDR3 nucleotide sequence: TGTGCCAGCAGTTCGACAGGGCAGCCCCAGCATTTT.

The rearrangement joins TRBV6-5 to TRBJ1-1; 10 bases are a match to TRBD1. Germline V CDR1 and CDR2: MNHEY, SVGAGI. CDR3 length: 13 amino acids. Trimming removed 10 bases from V and 7 bases from J; junction bases left unmatched: 9. The CDR3 nucleotides read TGTGCCACCCTGGACAGGGGGACGGTTGAAGCTTTCTTT. As protein: CATLDRGTVEAFF.

The count of this clone is one. V usage is TRBV29-1 and J usage is TRBJ1-1; 9 nucleotides match TRBD1. This CDR3 is 14 amino acids long. From germline, CDR1 is SQVTM and CDR2 ANQGSEA. V was clipped by 7 bases and J by 2 bases; unmatched bases: 8. The CDR3 here is CSGGQGWGNTEAFF. DNA of the CDR3: TGCAGCGGGGGACAGGGATGGGGCAACACTGAAGCTTTCTTT. The full variable domain, completed using reference TRBV29-1 and TRBJ1-1, is SAVISQKPSRDICQRGTSLTIQCQVDSQVTMMFWYRQQPGQSLTLIATANQGSEATYESGFVIDKFPISRPNLTFSTLTVSNMSPEDSSIYLCSGGQGWGNTEAFFGQGTRLTVV.

The gene calls are TRBV27 and TRBJ1-1, with 7 bases aligning to TRBD1. V was pared by 5 bases and J by 0 bases, with 9 bases of the junction left unmatched. This CDR3 spans 16 amino acids. Germline assignment: CDR1 MNHEY and CDR2 SMNVEV (reference sequence). CDR3 amino acids: CASSPIRGTVNTEAFF. CDR3 nucleotide sequence: TGTGCCAGCAGTCCGATCAGGGGGACGGTGAACACTGAAGCTTTCTTT.

This clone came up a few times. V usage is TRBV7-8 and J usage is TRBJ2-3, with TRBD2 identical over 8 bases. The CDR3 extends over 17 amino acids. V was clipped by 2 bases and J by 11 bases; unmatched bases: 18. Germline V gene lookup returns CDR1 SGHVS and CDR2 FQNEAQ. DNA for the CDR3: TGTGCCAGCAGCTTACCGGTCGGCCCTAGCGGGTGGGTGGGGCAGTATTTT. Residues: CASSLPVGPSGWVGQYF.

This clone was seen just once. The chain couples TRBV18 to TRBJ2-7, with 8 positions matching TRBD1. This CDR3 is 14 amino acids long. The ends lost 6 bases at V and 5 bases at J; junction bases unmatched: 9. The germline CDR1 and CDR2 sequences are KGHSH and LQKENI. Written as DNA, the CDR3 is TGTGCCAGCTCCCTGGACAGGGTTATCCACGAGCAGTACTTC. It codes for CASSLDRVIHEQYF.

This sequence joins TRBV3-1 (or the pseudogene TRBV3-2) and TRBJ1-1; 8 positions match TRBD1. The CDR3 runs 16 residues. Losses at the gene ends were 3 bases for V and 4 bases for J; bases not matched to a gene: 10. CDR1 and CDR2 from the germline V gene are LGHDT and YNNKEL (reference sequence). The CDR3 DNA reads as TGTGCCAGCAGCCATGCAACAGGGGGTCGGTTCACTGAAGCTTTCTTT. It yields the protein CASSHATGGRFTEAFF.

V usage is TRBV10-2 and J usage is TRBJ2-4, with D maybe TRBD2 (6 bases). Trimming pared 1 base from V and 0 bases from J, leaving 22 bases between. The CDR3 runs to 20 residues. Germline V CDR1 and CDR2: WSHSY, SAAADI. The CDR3 protein is CASSELGLSRYLGAKNIQYF. CDR3 bases: TGCGCCAGCAGTGAGTTGGGACTCTCAAGGTATCTGGGAGCCAAAAACATTCAGTACTTC.

This chain uses TRBV7-8 with TRBJ1-5; a possible D gene is TRBD1 (5 bases). CDR3 size: 15 residues. V lost 1 base, J lost 3 bases, and 10 bases lay in between. Germline loops: CDR1 SGHVS, CDR2 FQNEAQ. Here the CDR3 DNA reads TGTGCCAGCAGCTTAGAAGACAGCACCAATCAGCCCCAGCATTTT. It yields the protein CASSLEDSTNQPQHF.

The V call is TRBV19, the J call TRBJ2-3; 8 bases are a match to TRBD1. CDR3 length equals 14 residues. From germline, CDR1 is LNHDA and CDR2 SQIVND (reference sequence). Trimming removed 7 bases from V and 1 base from J; junction bases left unmatched: 4. CDR3 in amino acids: CASTPTGGTDTQYF. CDR3 bases: TGTGCCAGTACCCCGACAGGGGGCACAGATACGCAGTATTTT.

The chain joins TRBV30 to TRBJ2-3, with 9 bases that match TRBD2. From germline, CDR1 is GTSNPN and CDR2 SVGIG (reference sequence). The CDR3 spans 17 residues. J lost 10 bases, V lost 0 bases, and 17 bases had no gene match. DNA for the CDR3: TGTGCCTGGAGTGTAGGTCCCGGCGGGGGGGCCCTCATTTCGCAGTATTTT. Its protein is CAWSVGPGGGALISQYF.

The V gene is TRBV3-1 (or the pseudogene TRBV3-2), the J gene TRBJ2-3; tentatively, D is TRBD2 (5 bases). Germline V gives CDR1 LGHDT, CDR2 YNNKEL (reference sequence). V was trimmed by 4 bases and J by 4 bases, leaving 12 bases between them. The CDR3 spans 14 residues. CDR3 amino acids: CASSPPGWADTQYF. The CDR3 DNA follows: TGTGCCAGCAGCCCCCCGGGATGGGCAGATACGCAGTATTTT.

The V call is TRBV24-1, the J call TRBJ2-3; 8 nucleotides match TRBD2. CDR3 size: 14 residues. J was trimmed by 8 bases and V by 3 bases; bases with no gene match: 6. The V gene's germline CDR1 is KGHDR and CDR2 SFDVKD. The CDR3 bases are TGTGCCACCAGTGATCCTCGACTAGCGCCTACGCAGTATTTT. Amino acids: CATSDPRLAPTQYF.

The chain carries TRBV23-1 and TRBJ2-5; 8 bases map to TRBD1. TRBV23-1 is annotated as an ORF whose role is uncertain. J gave up 3 bases and V 1 base, and 10 bases lay outside the gene matches. The CDR3 is 17 residues long. This CDR3 is CASSQCLQTGAKETQYF. DNA of the CDR3: TGCGCCAGCAGTCAATGTCTCCAGACAGGGGCCAAAGAGACCCAGTACTTC.

J is TRBJ1-1 and V is TRBV12-5; D is possibly TRBD1 (5 bases). V was trimmed by 2 bases and J by 2 bases, leaving 15 bases between them. Germline lookup yields CDR1 LGHNT and CDR2 FRNRAP. CDR3 length equals 16 residues. CDR3 sequence: CASGLPTGDSNTEAFF. CDR3 sequence (DNA): TGTGCTAGTGGTTTGCCCACAGGAGATAGTAACACTGAAGCTTTCTTT.

The rearrangement links TRBV12-3 or TRBV12-4 to TRBJ2-7, with D uncertain. The CDR3 is made up of 11 amino acids. Trimming pared 2 bases from V and 4 bases from J, leaving 3 bases between. CDR3 in amino acids: CASSLQYEQYF. The CDR3 nucleotides are TGTGCCAGCAGTTTACAGTACGAGCAGTACTTC.

The genes are TRBV6-1 and TRBJ1-3; unclear D gene. This CDR3 region has 13 residues. The germline CDR1 and CDR2 sequences are MNHNS and SASEGT. V was shortened by 0 bases and J by 16 bases, with 16 bases between the two germline ends. The CDR3 sequence: CASSEAHGSSLYF. CDR3 nucleotide sequence: TGTGCCAGCAGTGAAGCCCACGGTTCGTCCCTCTATTTT.

The rearrangement links TRBV18 to TRBJ2-5; 7 bases fit TRBD2. The CDR3 is made up of 14 amino acids. CDR1 is KGHSH and CDR2 is LQKENI in the germline V gene. V lost 4 bases to trimming and J lost 2 bases; unmatched junction nucleotides: 4. CDR3 sequence (DNA): TGTGCCAGCTCACAACTAGCGCGGCAAGAGACCCAGTACTTC. Its translation: CASSQLARQETQYF.

The rearrangement links TRBV19 to TRBJ2-5; D is possibly TRBD1 (6 bases). Between the trimmed V and J ends, which lost 4 bases and 4 bases, there was a span of 13 bases. Germline assignment: CDR1 LNHDA and CDR2 SQIVND (reference sequence). This CDR3 comprises 14 residues. CDR3 DNA: TGTGCCAGTAGTACGACAGGAGTACGAGAGACCCAGTACTTC. It codes for CASSTTGVRETQYF.

V gene TRBV7-3 combines with J gene TRBJ2-2; D is uncertain. The germline V gene encodes CDR1 SGHTA and CDR2 FQGTGA. V was shortened by 0 bases and J by 3 bases, with 5 bases between the two germline ends. CDR3 length: 14 residues. The CDR3 reads CASSLTLHTGELFF. In nucleotides, the CDR3 is TGTGCCAGCAGCTTAACCCTTCACACCGGGGAGCTGTTTTTT.

This chain connects TRBV28 to TRBJ1-1; D is undetermined. The germline V gene encodes CDR1 MDHEN and CDR2 SYDVKM. This CDR3 spans 15 amino acids. V lost 6 bases to trimming and J lost 1 base, with 15 bases between them. CDR3 protein: CASSLGSNPNTEAFF. As DNA, the CDR3 is TGTGCCAGCAGCCTCGGGTCAAACCCGAACACTGAAGCTTTCTTT.